This TCR beta chain was sequenced in a study of T cell responses to AZD1222 COVID-19 vaccine. Study-level findings and limits: In a largely white British group with more females than males, clonal diversity was possibly underestimated.

Worth noting for this clone: Its matching antigen is unknown.

Germline CDR1 reads SEHNR; CDR2 reads FQNEAQ (reference sequence). This CDR3 has 13 residues. With 8 bases removed from V and 0 bases from J, the gap between germline ends came to 8 bases. The protocol was immunoSEQ multiplex PCR, while the TCRdb copy is restricted to in-frame clones and leaves out a portion. The table shows approximately 170,000 clones, with 80% to 95% occurring only once. The sample consisted of peripheral blood, taken on day 0 of AZD1222 vaccination. This clonotype was obtained from an adult in good health. The chain links TRBV7-9 to TRBJ1-3, with D hard to call. The CDR3 nucleotides are TGTGCCAGCCACTGGGCCTCTGGAAACACCATATATTTT. It codes for CASHWASGNTIYF.